The 29 T cell receptor beta chains listed next were all sequenced from one sample in a study of blood T cell repertoires in COVID-19. Data came from immunoSEQ multiplex PCR; TCRdb stores just in-frame clones and leaves some out. The sample carries around 250,000 clones, approximately 90% recorded once. Input material: PBMCs or T cells enriched from blood (not recorded which). These receptors all stem from a man aged 50 to 60 who had been exposed to COVID-19.

The rearrangement uses TRBV19 and TRBJ1-2; tentatively, D is TRBD1 (5 bases). The V gene's germline CDR1 is LNHDA and CDR2 SQIVND (reference sequence). The CDR3 is 13 amino acids. The V and J ends lost 5 bases and 0 bases respectively, with 7 bases between them. The DNA for the CDR3 is TGTGCCAGTAGTGGACAAGCTAACTATGGCTACACCTTC. Protein product: CASSGQANYGYTF.

The table lists this clone with a count of one. The chain has TRBV5-1 and TRBJ2-1, with D possibly matching TRBD1 (5 bases). The CDR3 spans 16 residues. V was trimmed by 1 base and J by 4 bases, leaving 15 bases between them. The germline V gene encodes CDR1 SGHRS and CDR2 YFSETQ. CDR3 DNA sequence: TGCGCCAGCAGCTTGCGACAGAGAACCTCTTACAATGAGCAGTTCTTC. It codes for CASSLRQRTSYNEQFF.

The chain recombines TRBV29-1 with TRBJ2-5; D is perhaps TRBD1 (6 bases). This CDR3 is built from 12 residues. V was clipped by 7 bases and J by 4 bases, with 13 bases between them. Germline lookup yields CDR1 SQVTM and CDR2 ANQGSEA. The CDR3: CSGTQGTETQYF. CDR3 DNA sequence: TGCAGCGGGACCCAGGGGACAGAGACCCAGTACTTC.

The rearrangement uses TRBV5-4 and TRBJ2-4, with 13 positions matching TRBD2. This CDR3 has 15 amino acids. Trimming cost V 4 bases and J 4 bases; bases outside gene matches: 2. Germline V gene sequence: CDR1 SGHNT, CDR2 YYREEE (reference sequence). This CDR3 is CASSVTSGRKNIQYF. The CDR3 nucleotides read TGTGCCAGCAGCGTGACTAGCGGGAGGAAAAACATTCAGTACTTC.

V gene TRBV12-5 combines with J gene TRBJ2-2, with D perhaps TRBD1 (6 bases). Between the trimmed V and J ends, which lost 3 bases and 4 bases, there was a span of 9 bases. This CDR3 has 14 residues. Germline loops: CDR1 LGHNT, CDR2 FRNRAP. In DNA form, the CDR3 reads TGTGCTAGTGGTTTCGGACAGCCCACCGGGGAGCTGTTTTTT. It translates to CASGFGQPTGELFF.

This chain uses TRBV5-1 with TRBJ2-7; 8 bases map to TRBD1. The ends lost 4 bases at V and 7 bases at J; junction bases unmatched: 10. Germline V lookup: CDR1 SGHRS, CDR2 YFSETQ. The CDR3 is 14 amino acids. CDR3 coding DNA: TGCGCCAGCAGCGAGGTTCAGGGGGCGAGGGAGCAGTACGTC. Its translation: CASSEVQGAREQYV.

CDR3 amino acids: CSAYPLSGANVLTF. The CDR3 DNA reads as TGCAGCGCCTATCCCCTCTCTGGGGCCAACGTCCTGACTTTC. The chain couples TRBV29-1 to TRBJ2-6, with D unresolved. Per germline, CDR1 SQVTM and CDR2 ANQGSEA. V lost 7 bases and J 0 bases, leaving 10 bases between the germline ends. There are 14 residues in the CDR3.

The J gene is TRBJ2-5, the V gene TRBV20-1, with D possibly being TRBD2 (6 bases). Germline V gene data show CDR1 as DFQATT and CDR2 as SNEGSKA (reference sequence). V gave up 3 bases and J gave up 5 bases, with 16 bases separating them. The CDR3 runs to 14 residues. CDR3 DNA: TGCAGTGCTAGTGGAGGGCCAACCAAGGAGACCCAGTACTTC. As protein: CSASGGPTKETQYF.

J is TRBJ2-7 and V is TRBV2, with TRBD1 matching 7 bases. This CDR3 is 13 amino acids long. V was pared by 8 bases and J by 6 bases, with 10 bases of the junction left unmatched. Germline V gene lookup returns CDR1 SNHLY and CDR2 FYNNEI. The CDR3 coding sequence is TGTGCCAGCCGGGGACAGTCTCCTGCCGAGCAGTACTTC. It translates to CASRGQSPAEQYF. The variable domain in full, completed from reference TRBV2 and TRBJ2-7, reads EPEVTQTPSHQVTQMGQEVILRCVPISNHLYFYWYRQILGQKVEFLVSFYNNEISEKSEIFDDQFSVERPDGSNFTLKIRSTKLEDSAMYFCASRGQSPAEQYFGPGTRLTVT.

CDR3 loop: CASSPRLAGARNEQFF. The DNA for the CDR3 is TGTGCCAGTAGTCCCAGACTAGCGGGAGCCAGGAATGAGCAGTTCTTC. The chain has TRBV19 and TRBJ2-1; 12 nucleotides match TRBD2. Per the germline V gene, CDR1 is LNHDA and CDR2 is SQIVND (reference sequence). There are 16 residues in the CDR3. With 5 bases clipped from V and 7 bases from J, the junction kept 9 bases outside the gene matches.

This chain joins TRBV28 and TRBJ1-1; TRBD1 matches 9 bases. Trimming cost V 6 bases and J 9 bases; bases outside gene matches: 11. The CDR3 sequence is 14 residues long. Per germline, CDR1 MDHEN and CDR2 SYDVKM. CDR3: CASSLIPGQGKAFF. The CDR3 DNA follows: TGTGCCAGCAGCCTAATACCGGGACAGGGAAAAGCTTTCTTT.

The chain combines TRBV30 with TRBJ1-3; tentative D call: TRBD1 (5 bases). The germline gives CDR1 GTSNPN, CDR2 SVGIG (reference sequence). V was clipped by 0 bases and J by 6 bases, with 9 bases between them. The CDR3 has 13 residues. CDR3 region: CAWSVQGVNTIYF. The CDR3 DNA is TGTGCCTGGAGTGTACAAGGGGTAAACACCATATATTTT.

The chain uses TRBV3-1 (or the pseudogene TRBV3-2) and TRBJ1-2; 7 bases fit TRBD1. The J segment lost 4 bases and the V segment lost 0 bases, leaving 8 bases of the junction unmatched. Looked up from germline, CDR1 is LGHDT and CDR2 is YNNKEL (reference sequence). CDR3 size: 16 residues. In nucleotides, the CDR3 is TGTGCCAGCAGCCAAGATCTCAGGGACAGCCTCTATGGCTACACCTTC. Its translation is CASSQDLRDSLYGYTF.

This sequence joins TRBV5-1 and TRBJ2-1; 7 positions match TRBD2. The J segment lost 3 bases and the V segment lost 0 bases, leaving 3 bases of the junction unmatched. In germline, CDR1 is SGHRS, CDR2 YFSETQ. This CDR3 spans 15 amino acids. DNA for the CDR3: TGCGCCAGCAGCTTGGACGGGGGGAGCTACAATGAGCAGTTCTTC. Translated: CASSLDGGSYNEQFF. Full variable domain (rest looked up from reference TRBV5-1 and TRBJ2-1): KAGVTQTPRYLIKTRGQQVTLSCSPISGHRSVSWYQQTPGQGLQFLFEYFSETQRNKGNFPGRFSGRQFSNSRSEMNVSTLELGDSALYLCASSLDGGSYNEQFFGPGTRLTVL.

The genes are TRBV7-3 and TRBJ2-1; no reliable D call. This CDR3 comprises 13 residues. V was trimmed by 0 bases and J by 5 bases, leaving 5 bases between them. Germline V gives CDR1 SGHTA, CDR2 FQGTGA. In DNA form, the CDR3 reads TGTGCCAGCAGCTTAACATCCGACAATGAGCAGTTCTTC. It specifies CASSLTSDNEQFF. Combining the CDR3 with reference TRBV7-3 and TRBJ2-1 gives the whole variable domain GAGVSQTPSNKVTEKGKYVELRCDPISGHTALYWYRQSLGQGPEFLIYFQGTGAADDSGLPNDRFFAVRPEGSVSTLKIQRTERGDSAVYLCASSLTSDNEQFFGPGTRLTVL.

V gene TRBV28 combines with J gene TRBJ2-3; D is undetermined. V lost 3 bases and J lost 8, with 15 bases in between. Germline CDR1 MDHEN, CDR2 SYDVKM. The CDR3 sequence is 14 residues long. CDR3 loop: CASSFDPELGTQYF. For the CDR3, the DNA is TGTGCCAGCAGTTTCGATCCCGAGCTTGGTACGCAGTATTTT.

CDR3 amino acids: CASSPEWDSYNQPQHF. The CDR3 region has the DNA TGTGCCAGCTCACCAGAATGGGACAGCTACAATCAGCCCCAGCATTTT. The rearrangement joins TRBV18 to TRBJ1-5; the match to TRBD1 covers 7 bases. The germline CDR1 and CDR2 sequences are KGHSH and LQKENI. CDR3 length: 16 amino acids. J gave up 3 bases and V 2 bases, and 7 bases lay outside the gene matches.

This clone was seen just once. The chain has TRBV24-1 and TRBJ2-5; 9 bases fit TRBD1. In germline, CDR1 is KGHDR, CDR2 SFDVKD. CDR3 size: 15 residues. V lost 5 bases and J lost 5; bases outside the gene matches: 8. Here the CDR3 DNA reads TGTGCCACCAGTGCCCCACAGGGGGCAGGGGAGACCCAGTACTTC. It codes for CATSAPQGAGETQYF.

The chain combines TRBV5-1 with TRBJ2-3; D is perhaps TRBD1 (5 bases). Germline V lookup: CDR1 SGHRS, CDR2 YFSETQ. This CDR3 has 13 residues. V lost 3 bases to trimming and J lost 7 bases, with 12 bases between them. CDR3 DNA sequence: TGCGCCAGCAGCTCACAGGTTCCAAATACGCAGTATTTT. This encodes CASSSQVPNTQYF.

The rearrangement uses TRBV24-1 and TRBJ1-2, with D perhaps matching TRBD1 (5 bases). Germline-derived CDR1 and CDR2 are KGHDR and SFDVKD. The CDR3 loop spans 11 amino acids. Trimming removed 12 bases at V and 5 bases at J, with 12 bases between. The DNA for the CDR3 is TGTGCCGCTTCGGGGGGTTATGGCTACACCTTC. This gives the protein CAASGGYGYTF.

The chain employs TRBV11-2 and TRBJ1-2, with D possibly being TRBD1 (5 bases). V shed 0 bases and J shed 3 bases, with 14 bases lying between them. Germline V gives CDR1 SGHAT, CDR2 FQNNGV. This CDR3 has 16 amino acids. CDR3 nucleotide sequence: TGTGCCAGCAGCTTAGATCTTTGGGGCGTCGACTATGGCTACACCTTC. The encoded protein is CASSLDLWGVDYGYTF.

This clone was found a few times. The chain couples TRBV5-1 to TRBJ2-1; TRBD2 matches at 10 bases. Unmatched junction bases numbered 11, after V lost 2 bases and J lost 9 bases. The germline V gene has CDR1 SGHRS and CDR2 YFSETQ. This CDR3 spans 16 amino acids. The CDR3 loop reads CASSFLLLAGVGEQFF. CDR3 DNA: TGCGCCAGCAGCTTTCTCTTGCTAGCGGGAGTGGGTGAGCAGTTCTTC.

The genes are TRBV5-6 and TRBJ2-7, with TRBD2 matching over 8 bases. Germline loops: CDR1 SGHDT, CDR2 YYEEEE. The length of the CDR3 is 15 residues. The V and J ends lost 5 bases and 2 bases, in that order; junction bases with no gene match: 9. As DNA, the CDR3 is TGTGCCAGCAGACACTACGGGGGACTAGCCTACGAGCAGTACGTC. Translation gives CASRHYGGLAYEQYV.

In its sample, this clone was seen a few times. The CDR3 DNA is TGCGCCAGCAGCGAACAGGCTTCGAACACTGAAGCTTTCTTT. Translation gives CASSEQASNTEAFF. The rearrangement links TRBV5-1 to TRBJ1-1; possible D gene TRBD1, 5 bases. V dropped 4 bases and J dropped 1 base, with 11 bases sitting between them. The germline CDR1 and CDR2 sequences are SGHRS and YFSETQ. The length of the CDR3 is 14 residues.

The chain couples TRBV27 to TRBJ1-1, with 7 positions matching TRBD1. CDR1 is MNHEY, CDR2 SMNVEV, per germline (reference sequence). This CDR3 has 13 amino acids. Trimming took 5 bases from V and 4 from J; bases not matched to a gene: 4. The CDR3 sequence is CASSPTGSTEAFF. The CDR3 DNA follows: TGTGCCAGCAGTCCGACAGGGTCCACTGAAGCTTTCTTT.

The chain recombines TRBV29-1 with TRBJ1-1, with 7 bases identical to TRBD1. Germline CDR1 is SQVTM and CDR2 is ANQGSEA. J lost 4 bases, V lost 7 bases, and 12 bases had no gene match. CDR3 size: 14 residues. CDR3 in amino acids: CSGQQGTPGTEAFF. The CDR3 DNA reads as TGCAGCGGTCAACAGGGGACCCCGGGCACTGAAGCTTTCTTT.

V gene TRBV5-1 combines with J gene TRBJ2-3, with 7 bases identical to TRBD1. This CDR3 has 15 amino acids. The V and J ends lost 4 bases and 0 bases, in that order; junction bases with no gene match: 5. Germline lookup yields CDR1 SGHRS and CDR2 YFSETQ. In DNA, the CDR3 is TGCGCCAGCAGCGATATACAGGGGAGCACAGATACGCAGTATTTT. This codes for CASSDIQGSTDTQYF. Using reference TRBV5-1 and TRBJ2-3 for the parts outside the CDR3, the full variable domain is KAGVTQTPRYLIKTRGQQVTLSCSPISGHRSVSWYQQTPGQGLQFLFEYFSETQRNKGNFPGRFSGRQFSNSRSEMNVSTLELGDSALYLCASSDIQGSTDTQYFGPGTRLTVL.

The CDR3: CASSIHNRGGYTF. DNA for the CDR3: TGTGCCAGTAGTATTCACAACAGGGGTGGCTACACCTTC. The rearrangement uses TRBV19 and TRBJ1-2, with TRBD1 identical over 7 bases. Looked up from germline, CDR1 is LNHDA and CDR2 is SQIVND (reference sequence). The CDR3 runs to 13 residues. The V gene end was trimmed by 3 bases and the J gene end by 7 bases; junction bases not matched to a gene: 5. Full variable domain (outside the CDR3, taken from reference TRBV19 and TRBJ1-2): DGGITQSPKYLFRKEGQNVTLSCEQNLNHDAMYWYRQDPGQGLRLIYYSQIVNDFQKGDIAEGYSVSREKKESFPLTVTSAQKNPTAFYLCASSIHNRGGYTFGSGTRLTVV.

This sequence joins TRBV3-1 (or the pseudogene TRBV3-2) and TRBJ2-7; 10 positions agree with TRBD1. Losses at the gene ends were 3 bases for V and 6 bases for J; bases not matched to a gene: 8. This CDR3 has 15 residues. Germline V gene data show CDR1 as LGHDT and CDR2 as YNNKEL (reference sequence). The CDR3 here is CASSQTGGPVLEQYF. The CDR3 DNA reads TGTGCCAGCAGCCAGACAGGGGGCCCCGTGCTCGAGCAGTACTTC.